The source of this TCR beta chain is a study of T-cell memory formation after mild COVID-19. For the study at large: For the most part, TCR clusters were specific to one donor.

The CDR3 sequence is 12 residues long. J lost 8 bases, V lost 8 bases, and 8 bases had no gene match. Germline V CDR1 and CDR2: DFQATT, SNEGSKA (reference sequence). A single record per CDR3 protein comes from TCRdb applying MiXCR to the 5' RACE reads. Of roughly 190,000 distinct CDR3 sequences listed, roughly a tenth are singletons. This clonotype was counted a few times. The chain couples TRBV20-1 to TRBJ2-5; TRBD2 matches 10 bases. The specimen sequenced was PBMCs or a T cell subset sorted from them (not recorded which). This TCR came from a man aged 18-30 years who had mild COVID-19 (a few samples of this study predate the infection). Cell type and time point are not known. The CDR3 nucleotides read TGCAGTCCCTTCAGGACTAGCGGTACCCAGTACTTC. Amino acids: CSPFRTSGTQYF.